One and the same sample provided the 14 T cell receptor beta chains below, sequenced in a study of shared clonotypes between healthy human individuals. The table came from immunoSEQ multiplex PCR; TCRdb's copy has only in-frame clones and leaves some out. The sample yields 2,500,000 or so clones, more than 90% seen once. Sequences were obtained from naive CD4+ T cells sorted from blood. Stated subset: CD45RA+ positively selected. The receptor source for this set is a man aged 18 to 35 in good health.

This rearrangement joins TRBV28 to TRBJ1-6; D possibly corresponds to TRBD1 (5 bases). Germline-derived CDR1 and CDR2 are MDHEN and SYDVKM. The length of the CDR3 is 14 residues. The ends were cut back, 6 bases at V and 9 bases at J, with 15 bases in the middle. The CDR3 nucleotides read TGTGCCAGCAGCTCGGGACGTTCAGTTTCACCCCTCCACTTT. Translation gives CASSSGRSVSPLHF. Combining the CDR3 with reference TRBV28 and TRBJ1-6 gives the whole variable domain DVKVTQSSRYLVKRTGEKVFLECVQDMDHENMFWYRQDPGLGLRLIYFSYDVKMKEKGDIPEGYSVSREKKERFSLILESASTNQTSMYLCASSSGRSVSPLHFGNGTRLTVT.

This clone is a singleton in its sample. V gene TRBV7-9 combines with J gene TRBJ2-6; the D is unclear. Trimming removed 5 bases from V and 2 bases from J, with 10 bases in between. The CDR3 covers 15 residues. CDR1 and CDR2 from the germline V gene are SEHNR and FQNEAQ (reference sequence). CDR3 loop: CASSPNRAGANVLTF. DNA of the CDR3: TGTGCCAGCAGCCCTAACCGCGCTGGGGCCAACGTCCTGACTTTC.

As regards this clone: One junction end does not reproduce the germline sequence, and a read error may be involved. This chain connects TRBV7-9 to TRBJ1-5, with D perhaps TRBD1 (5 bases). Germline-derived CDR1 and CDR2 are SEHNR and FQNEAQ (reference sequence). This CDR3 region has 15 residues. CDR3 loop: CASSFGGSSHQPQHF. The DNA for the CDR3 is TGTGCCAGCAGCTTCGGGGGGTCTAGCCATCAGCCCCAGCATTTT.

This rearrangement joins TRBV10-3 to TRBJ1-5; a weak D match, TRBD1 (5 bases). V lost 5 bases and J lost 6, with 11 bases in between. The CDR3 consists of 13 residues. Germline CDR1 and CDR2: ENHRY and SYGVKD. The CDR3 loop reads CAISQGGGQPQHF. The CDR3 region has the DNA TGTGCCATCAGTCAGGGAGGAGGTCAGCCCCAGCATTTT.

The genes are TRBV9 and TRBJ2-7, with 8 positions matching TRBD2. CDR1 is SGDLS, CDR2 YYNGEE, per germline. V was clipped by 3 bases and J by 6 bases; unmatched bases: 5. The CDR3 covers 13 residues. CDR3 bases: TGTGCCAGCAGCGGGTGGACTAGCAGCGAGCAGTACTTC. Protein product: CASSGWTSSEQYF.

The genes are TRBV30 and TRBJ1-4; D is possibly TRBD1 (6 bases). V dropped 0 bases and J dropped 6 bases, with 11 bases sitting between them. This CDR3 has 14 amino acids. The V gene's germline CDR1 is GTSNPN and CDR2 SVGIG (reference sequence). This chain's CDR3 is CAWSVLSGDEKLFF. The CDR3 DNA is TGTGCCTGGAGTGTACTGTCAGGGGATGAAAAACTGTTTTTT.

This clone was found once. The V call is TRBV10-3, the J call TRBJ2-6; D is possibly TRBD1 (5 bases). V lost 6 bases to trimming and J lost 4 bases, with 10 bases between them. CDR1 is ENHRY, CDR2 SYGVKD, per germline. The CDR3 runs 14 residues. This chain's CDR3 is CAIREGVGANVLTF. The CDR3 DNA is TGTGCCATCAGGGAAGGGGTCGGGGCCAACGTCCTGACTTTC.

The chain employs TRBV7-9 and TRBJ2-5; 9 nucleotides align to TRBD1. CDR3 size: 15 residues. After removal of 2 bases from V and 8 bases from J, the junction contained 9 bases not matched to a gene. The germline V gene encodes CDR1 SEHNR and CDR2 FQNEAQ (reference sequence). The CDR3 sequence: CASSLIYRGLETQYF. The CDR3 DNA reads as TGTGCCAGCAGCTTAATCTACAGGGGGCTCGAAACCCAGTACTTC. Supplemented by reference TRBV7-9 and TRBJ2-5, the full variable domain reads DTGVSQNPRHKITKRGQNVTFRCDPISEHNRLYWYRQTLGQGPEFLTYFQNEAQLEKSRLLSDRFSAERPKGSFSTLEIQRTEQGDSAMYLCASSLIYRGLETQYFGPGTRLLVL.

The chain combines TRBV27 with TRBJ1-1, with D possibly matching TRBD1 (5 bases). The CDR3 runs 16 residues. CDR1 is MNHEY, CDR2 SMNVEV, per germline (reference sequence). Trimming took 2 bases from V and 5 from J, leaving 18 bases between them. The CDR3 loop is CASSLHGTLTRTEAFF. For the CDR3, the DNA is TGTGCCAGCAGTTTACATGGGACCCTTACCCGGACTGAAGCTTTCTTT.

The chain carries TRBV6-1 and TRBJ2-1; D might be TRBD2 (5 bases). V lost 2 bases and J 5 bases, leaving 16 bases between the germline ends. The CDR3 spans 16 residues. Germline V gene data show CDR1 as MNHNS and CDR2 as SASEGT. CDR3 protein: CASSERVRALNNEQFF. The CDR3 bases are TGTGCCAGCAGTGAAAGGGTGAGGGCCCTTAACAATGAGCAGTTCTTC.

This chain connects TRBV6-6 to TRBJ2-7; TRBD1 is a possible D gene (5 bases). The CDR3 contains 15 residues. CDR1 is MNHNY and CDR2 is SVGAGI in the germline V gene (reference sequence). Trimming left V 0 bases short and J 2 bases short, with 11 bases between. The CDR3 coding sequence is TGTGCCAGCAGTTACTCGATGCAGGGAACCTACGAGCAGTACTTC. This encodes CASSYSMQGTYEQYF.

This chain's CDR3 is CASSFEGGREQYF. CDR3 bases: TGTGCCAGCAGCTTCGAAGGCGGGCGCGAGCAGTACTTC. V usage is TRBV7-2 and J usage is TRBJ2-7; TRBD2 might be the D (5 bases). Germline V gene sequence: CDR1 SGHTA, CDR2 FQGNSA. Trimming took off 3 bases at V and 6 bases at J, with 12 bases between the two ends. The CDR3 runs to 13 residues.

The chain employs TRBV15 and TRBJ2-7, with D perhaps assigned TRBD1 or TRBD2 (6 bases each). The CDR3 consists of 16 residues. Trimming removed 3 bases at V and 1 base at J, with 16 bases between. Germline CDR1 and CDR2: LNHNV and YYDKDF (reference sequence). In DNA form, the CDR3 reads TGTGCCACCAGCAGGGGACTGCCTGGACAGTCCTACGAGCAGTACTTC. As protein: CATSRGLPGQSYEQYF. Using reference TRBV15 and TRBJ2-7 for the parts outside the CDR3, the full variable domain is DAMVIQNPRYQVTQFGKPVTLSCSQTLNHNVMYWYQQKSSQAPKLLFHYYDKDFNNEADTPDNFQSRRPNTSFCFLDIRSPGLGDTAMYLCATSRGLPGQSYEQYFGPGTRLTVT.

For this clone: The same CDR3 is also encoded by other DNA sequences in this sample. Written as DNA, the CDR3 is TGTGCCAGCTCAAGGGGGCAAGAGACCCAGTACTTC. Its translation is CASSRGQETQYF. V usage is TRBV18 and J usage is TRBJ2-5; weak D call: TRBD1 (6 bases). Trimming removed 5 bases from V and 2 bases from J, with 6 bases in between. Germline V gene data show CDR1 as KGHSH and CDR2 as LQKENI. The length of the CDR3 is 12 residues.